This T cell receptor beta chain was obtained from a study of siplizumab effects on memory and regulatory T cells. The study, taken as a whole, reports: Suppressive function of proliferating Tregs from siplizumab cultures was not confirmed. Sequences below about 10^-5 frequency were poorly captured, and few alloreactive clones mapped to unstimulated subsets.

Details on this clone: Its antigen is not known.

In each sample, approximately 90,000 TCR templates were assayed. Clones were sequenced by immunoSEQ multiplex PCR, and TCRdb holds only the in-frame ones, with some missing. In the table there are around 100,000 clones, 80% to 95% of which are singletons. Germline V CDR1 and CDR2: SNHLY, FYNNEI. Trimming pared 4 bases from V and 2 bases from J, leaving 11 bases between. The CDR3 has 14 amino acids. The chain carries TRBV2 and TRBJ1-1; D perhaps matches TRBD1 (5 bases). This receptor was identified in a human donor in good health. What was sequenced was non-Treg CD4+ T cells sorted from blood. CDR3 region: CASSGRVGNTEAFF. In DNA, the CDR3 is TGTGCCAGCAGTGGCAGGGTGGGAAACACTGAAGCTTTCTTT.